The 12 T cell receptor beta chains given below trace back to one sample, sequenced in a study of HIV-infected patients and healthy controls. About 540 ng RNA was reverse transcribed with alpha and beta constant-region primers. Each of the alpha and beta chains got its own library through chain-specific third strand synthesis with indices. TCRdb used MiXCR to reprocess the 5' RACE reads, holding one entry per CDR3 protein. The sample lists 8,000 to 13,000 distinct CDR3 sequences; less than 10% were seen once. Whole blood was used without fractionation, so all unsorted peripheral T cells were included. The sequenced sample was blood. The receptors were sampled from an adult in good health.

By share, this clonotype counts as medium-sized. The J gene is TRBJ1-2, the V gene TRBV20-1; 8 nucleotides align to TRBD1. V shed 5 bases and J 1 base; nucleotides not matched to a gene: 9. The CDR3 sequence is 15 residues long. From germline, CDR1 is DFQATT and CDR2 SNEGSKA (reference sequence). In nucleotides, the CDR3 is TGCAGTGCTTATTTTACAGGGGGGGGTAACTATGGCTACACCTTC. Its translation: CSAYFTGGGNYGYTF.

This clonotype is judged medium-sized. The genes are TRBV10-2 and TRBJ2-1; 8 bases line up with TRBD2. The CDR3 runs to 16 residues. With 2 bases clipped from V and 7 bases from J, the junction kept 10 bases outside the gene matches. Looked up from germline, CDR1 is WSHSY and CDR2 is SAAADI. The CDR3 here is CASSEPSGGGGNEQFF. The CDR3, as DNA: TGCGCCAGCAGTGAGCCTTCGGGGGGGGGCGGTAATGAGCAGTTCTTC.

This clonotype is medium-sized. V gene TRBV14 combines with J gene TRBJ2-3; D tentatively reads TRBD1 or TRBD2 (6 bases each). Trimming stripped 5 bases from V and 4 bases from J, with 16 bases between. From germline, CDR1 is SGHDN and CDR2 FVKESK. This CDR3 comprises 15 residues. The CDR3 reads CASSSHGGRADTQYF. The DNA for the CDR3 is TGTGCCAGCAGCTCCCATGGGGGGCGAGCAGATACGCAGTATTTT. The full variable domain, with the rest looked up from reference TRBV14 and TRBJ2-3, is EAGVTQFPSHSVIEKGQTVTLRCDPISGHDNLYWYRRVMGKEIKFLLHFVKESKQDESGMPNNRFLAERTGGTYSTLKVQPAELEDSGVYFCASSSHGGRADTQYFGPGTRLTVL.

This clonotype is labeled as medium-sized. The rearrangement uses TRBV28 and TRBJ1-5; D unresolved. Trimming took 4 bases from V and 6 from J, leaving 19 bases between them. The CDR3 covers 16 residues. Germline-derived CDR1 and CDR2 are MDHEN and SYDVKM. The chain's CDR3 is CASSYGLGRRGQPQHF. The CDR3 DNA reads TGTGCCAGCAGTTATGGTTTAGGGAGGCGCGGTCAGCCCCAGCATTTT.

This clonotype is classed as medium-sized (0.01 to 0.1%). V and J are TRBV14 and TRBJ2-3; no reliable D call. Per the germline V gene, CDR1 is SGHDN and CDR2 is FVKESK. Trimming took 1 base from V and 0 from J, leaving 20 bases between them. The CDR3 consists of 19 residues. CDR3 sequence reads: CASSQGRGAYSYSTDTQYF. In DNA, the CDR3 is TGTGCCAGCAGCCAAGGAAGAGGAGCCTACTCCTACAGCACAGATACGCAGTATTTT. Drawing the rest from reference TRBV14 and TRBJ2-3, the complete variable domain is EAGVTQFPSHSVIEKGQTVTLRCDPISGHDNLYWYRRVMGKEIKFLLHFVKESKQDESGMPNNRFLAERTGGTYSTLKVQPAELEDSGVYFCASSQGRGAYSYSTDTQYFGPGTRLTVL.

This clonotype rates as medium-sized. This sequence joins TRBV20-1 and TRBJ1-5; D not certain. The CDR3 contains 14 residues. Germline V CDR1 and CDR2: DFQATT, SNEGSKA (reference sequence). Deletions cut 3 bases from V and 1 base from J, with 10 bases between. This CDR3 reads CSASGGRSNQPQHF. The DNA for the CDR3 is TGCAGTGCTAGTGGAGGTCGCAGCAATCAGCCCCAGCATTTT.

This clonotype appeared a few times. The gene calls are TRBV6-5 and TRBJ2-7; the D is unclear. CDR1 MNHEY and CDR2 SVGAGI come from the germline V gene. The CDR3 contains 15 residues. With 0 bases removed from V and 5 bases from J, the gap between germline ends came to 14 bases. The CDR3: CASSYSPVEPHEQYF. The CDR3 DNA sequence: TGTGCCAGCAGTTACTCGCCAGTTGAACCCCACGAGCAGTACTTC.

This clonotype came up a few times. This chain connects TRBV6-5 to TRBJ1-2; tentative D call: TRBD1 (5 bases). V lost 6 bases, J lost 8 bases, and 16 bases lay in between. CDR1 is MNHEY, CDR2 SVGAGI, per germline. CDR3 length: 13 amino acids. As DNA, the CDR3 is TGTGCCAGCAGACCGGGACTTACGGGAGGCTACACCTTC. The encoded protein is CASRPGLTGGYTF.

This clonotype was seen a few times. The CDR3 loop is CAWSARPGTSGFYEQYF. The CDR3 DNA follows: TGTGCCTGGAGCGCAAGACCCGGGACTAGCGGCTTCTACGAGCAGTACTTC. The V gene is TRBV30, the J gene TRBJ2-7, with 11 bases lining up with TRBD2. The germline V gene encodes CDR1 GTSNPN and CDR2 SVGIG (reference sequence). The V segment lost 3 bases and the J segment 3 bases; nucleotides outside the gene matches: 13. This CDR3 is built from 17 residues.

This clonotype ranks as medium-sized. The rearrangement links TRBV6-1 to TRBJ2-7; D tentatively fits TRBD1 or TRBD2 (6 bases each). Trimming removed 4 bases at V and 7 bases at J, with 11 bases between. Germline V gene lookup returns CDR1 MNHNS and CDR2 SASEGT. The CDR3 runs 12 residues. The CDR3 DNA reads as TGTGCCAGCAGTGTCCGGGGGCGGGAGCAGTACTTC. As protein: CASSVRGREQYF.

The sample holds many counts of this clonotype. The V and J genes are TRBV12-3 or TRBV12-4 and TRBJ2-2, with D possibly being TRBD1 or TRBD2 (7 bases each). CDR3 length: 15 residues. The V gene lost 3 bases and the J gene lost 5 bases, with 13 bases spanning the gap. In DNA form, the CDR3 reads TGTGCCAGCAGTTTCCGACAGGGAGGGACCGGGGAGCTGTTTTTT. Its protein product is CASSFRQGGTGELFF.

This clonotype has ten or more counts. The rearrangement links TRBV12-3 or TRBV12-4 to TRBJ1-2; D perhaps matches TRBD1 (6 bases). The length of the CDR3 is 12 residues. Between the trimmed V and J ends, which lost 5 bases and 4 bases, there was a span of 8 bases. The CDR3: CASSKDSYGYTF. The CDR3 DNA reads TGTGCCAGCAGTAAGGACAGCTATGGCTACACCTTC.